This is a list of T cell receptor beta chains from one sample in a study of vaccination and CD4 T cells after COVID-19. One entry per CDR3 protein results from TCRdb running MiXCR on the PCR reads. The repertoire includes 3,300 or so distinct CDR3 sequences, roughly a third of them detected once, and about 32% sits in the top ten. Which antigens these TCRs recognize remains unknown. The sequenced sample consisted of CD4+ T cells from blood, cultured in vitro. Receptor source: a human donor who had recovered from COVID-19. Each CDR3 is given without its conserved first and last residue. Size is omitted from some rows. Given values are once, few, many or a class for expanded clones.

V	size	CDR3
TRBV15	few	ATSRFDATGQYNSPLH
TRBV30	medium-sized	AWSGGFNTEAF
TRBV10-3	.	ANRDANSGNTIY
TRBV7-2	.	ASSLGGDLTGELF
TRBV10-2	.	ASSESRFAEQY
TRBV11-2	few	ASSLVRDGYT
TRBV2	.	ASSAESLFPYEQY
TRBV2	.	ASMNVRGPGEQY
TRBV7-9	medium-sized	ASSLVADTQY
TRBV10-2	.	ASSSPPGEHGYT
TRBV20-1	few	SAPSRGSGNTIY
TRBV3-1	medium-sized	ASSQGAGSYEQY
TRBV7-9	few	ASSLVLAGGRRH
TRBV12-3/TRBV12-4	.	ASRNTGTQY
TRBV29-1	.	SVDRTSGKTQY
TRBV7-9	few	ASSVEGGTEAF
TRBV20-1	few	SARATERNTGELF
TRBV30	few	AWSVRGRSSGGQPQH
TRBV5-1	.	ASSLVSAGLNQETQY
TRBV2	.	ATSASEGYNEQF
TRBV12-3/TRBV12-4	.	ASRPTGGRSYT
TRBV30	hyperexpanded	AWWDRGHGYT
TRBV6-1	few	ASSPSGRGNGYT
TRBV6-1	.	ASSPSRGALH
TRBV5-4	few	ASSPGGTGRYLAQY
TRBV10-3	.	AISGQAGTNEKLF
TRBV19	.	ASTPGGPGAQY
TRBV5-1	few	ASSPYPLRDVEQY
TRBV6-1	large	ASKGPTGVNSPLH